This TCR beta chain is drawn from a study of T cells in Graves' hyperthyroidism and ophthalmopathy. Study in general: Blood from the periphery was taken at initial diagnosis, before any treatment.

The investigators amplified TCR beta CDR3 regions from RNA transcripts. HTBI primers were employed in a first-round RT-PCR of the TCR CDR3. Via MiXCR, TCRdb re-called the multiplex PCR reads, giving one row per CDR3 protein. The sample carries fewer than 550,000 distinct CDR3 sequences, roughly 25% recorded once. V gave up 4 bases and J gave up 3 bases; unmatched junction bases: 9. Germline V lookup: CDR1 MRHNA, CDR2 SNTAGT. The CDR3 sequence is 16 residues long. The receptor was isolated from a woman aged 30 to 39 with Graves' ophthalmopathy. The sequenced sample consisted of blood. The rearrangement uses TRBV6-4 and TRBJ2-4; 7 bases are a match to TRBD1. The CDR3 sequence is CASSVGSGGNKNIQYF. For the CDR3, the DNA is TGTGCCAGCAGTGTGGGGTCAGGGGGAAACAAAAACATTCAGTACTTC.